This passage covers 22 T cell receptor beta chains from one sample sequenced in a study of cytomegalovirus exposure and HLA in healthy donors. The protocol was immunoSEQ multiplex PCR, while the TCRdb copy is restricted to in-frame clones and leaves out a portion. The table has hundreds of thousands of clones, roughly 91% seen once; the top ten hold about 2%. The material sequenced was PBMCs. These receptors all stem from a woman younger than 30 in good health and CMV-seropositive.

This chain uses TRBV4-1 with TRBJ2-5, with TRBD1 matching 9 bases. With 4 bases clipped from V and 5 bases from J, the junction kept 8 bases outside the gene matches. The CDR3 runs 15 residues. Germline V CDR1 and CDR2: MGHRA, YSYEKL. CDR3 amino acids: CASSLLSGQGETQYF. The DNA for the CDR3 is TGCGCCAGCAGCCTTTTATCGGGACAGGGCGAGACCCAGTACTTC.

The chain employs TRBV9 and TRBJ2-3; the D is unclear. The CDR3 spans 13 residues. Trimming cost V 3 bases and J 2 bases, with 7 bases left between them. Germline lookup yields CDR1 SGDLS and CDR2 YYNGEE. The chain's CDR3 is CASSAWATDTQYF. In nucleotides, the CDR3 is TGTGCCAGCAGCGCCTGGGCCACAGATACGCAGTATTTT.

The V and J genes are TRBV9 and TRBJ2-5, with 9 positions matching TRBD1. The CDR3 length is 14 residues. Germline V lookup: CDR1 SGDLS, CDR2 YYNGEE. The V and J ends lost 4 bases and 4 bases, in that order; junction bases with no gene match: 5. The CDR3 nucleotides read TGTGCCAGCAGCCCAGGGACAGGGCTAGAGACCCAGTACTTC. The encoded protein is CASSPGTGLETQYF.

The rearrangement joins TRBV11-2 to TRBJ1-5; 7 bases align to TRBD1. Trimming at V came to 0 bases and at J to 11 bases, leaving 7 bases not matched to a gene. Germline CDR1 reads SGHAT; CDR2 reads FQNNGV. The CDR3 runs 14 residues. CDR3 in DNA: TGTGCCAGCAGCTTAGATGTTAGCAGGGGGGCCCAGCATTTT. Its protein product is CASSLDVSRGAQHF.

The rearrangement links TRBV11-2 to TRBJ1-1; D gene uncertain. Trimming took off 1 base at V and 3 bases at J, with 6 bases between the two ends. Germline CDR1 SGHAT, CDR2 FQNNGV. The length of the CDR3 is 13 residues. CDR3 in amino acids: CASSLVLDTEAFF. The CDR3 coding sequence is TGTGCCAGCAGCTTAGTTCTTGACACTGAAGCTTTCTTT.

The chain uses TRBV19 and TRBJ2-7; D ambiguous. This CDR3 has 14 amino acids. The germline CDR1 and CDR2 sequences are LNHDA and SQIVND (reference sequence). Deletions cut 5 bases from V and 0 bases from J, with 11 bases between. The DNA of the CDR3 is TGTGCCAGTAGTTTTTCACCTAGCTCCTACGAGCAGTACTTC. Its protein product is CASSFSPSSYEQYF.

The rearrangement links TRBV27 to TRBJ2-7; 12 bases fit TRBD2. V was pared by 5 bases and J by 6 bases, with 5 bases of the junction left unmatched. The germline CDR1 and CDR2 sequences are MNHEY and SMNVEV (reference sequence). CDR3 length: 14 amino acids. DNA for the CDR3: TGTGCCAGCAGTCCACCTAGCGGGAGGGGCGAGCAGTACTTC. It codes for CASSPPSGRGEQYF.

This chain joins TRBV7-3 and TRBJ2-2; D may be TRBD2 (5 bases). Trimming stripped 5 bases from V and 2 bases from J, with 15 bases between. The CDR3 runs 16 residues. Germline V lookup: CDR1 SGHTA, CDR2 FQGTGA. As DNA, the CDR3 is TGTGCCAGCAGCCGGAAGGGAGCGGCAAACACCGGGGAGCTGTTTTTT. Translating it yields CASSRKGAANTGELFF.

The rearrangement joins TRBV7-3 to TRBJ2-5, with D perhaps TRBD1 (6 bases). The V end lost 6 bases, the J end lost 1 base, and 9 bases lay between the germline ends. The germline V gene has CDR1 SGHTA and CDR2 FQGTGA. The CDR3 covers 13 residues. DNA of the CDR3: TGTGCCAGCAGTATACAGGGCCAAGAGACCCAGTACTTC. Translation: CASSIQGQETQYF.

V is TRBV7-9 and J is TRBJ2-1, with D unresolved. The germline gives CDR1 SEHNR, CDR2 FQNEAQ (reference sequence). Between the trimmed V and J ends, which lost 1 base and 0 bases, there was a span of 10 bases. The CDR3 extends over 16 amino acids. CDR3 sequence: CASSLVRRSSYNEQFF. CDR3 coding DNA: TGTGCCAGCAGCTTAGTGCGGCGGAGCTCCTACAATGAGCAGTTCTTC.

CDR3 DNA sequence: TGTGCCAGCAGTTTAGACGGCAGGGGGTTAGCTAACTATGGCTACACCTTC. Translated: CASSLDGRGLANYGYTF. The chain employs TRBV28 and TRBJ1-2; 7 nucleotides match TRBD1. The V gene end was trimmed by 2 bases and the J gene end by 0 bases; junction bases not matched to a gene: 9. The CDR3 sequence is 17 residues long. Germline-derived CDR1 and CDR2 are MDHEN and SYDVKM.

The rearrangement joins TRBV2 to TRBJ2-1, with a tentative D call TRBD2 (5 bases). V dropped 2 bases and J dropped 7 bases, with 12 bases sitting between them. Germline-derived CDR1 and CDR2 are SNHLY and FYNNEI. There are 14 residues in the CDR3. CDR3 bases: TGTGCCAGCAGTGAATCGAGATCGGGAAATGAGCAGTTCTTC. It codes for CASSESRSGNEQFF.

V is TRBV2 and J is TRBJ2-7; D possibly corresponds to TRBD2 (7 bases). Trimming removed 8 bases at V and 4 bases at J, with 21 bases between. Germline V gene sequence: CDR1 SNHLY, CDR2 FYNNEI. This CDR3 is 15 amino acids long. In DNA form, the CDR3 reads TGTGCCAGCCGACCCGCGAGGGGGGGGAGTTACGAGCAGTACTTC. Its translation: CASRPARGGSYEQYF. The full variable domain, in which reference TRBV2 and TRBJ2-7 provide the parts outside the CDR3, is EPEVTQTPSHQVTQMGQEVILRCVPISNHLYFYWYRQILGQKVEFLVSFYNNEISEKSEIFDDQFSVERPDGSNFTLKIRSTKLEDSAMYFCASRPARGGSYEQYFGPGTRLTVT.

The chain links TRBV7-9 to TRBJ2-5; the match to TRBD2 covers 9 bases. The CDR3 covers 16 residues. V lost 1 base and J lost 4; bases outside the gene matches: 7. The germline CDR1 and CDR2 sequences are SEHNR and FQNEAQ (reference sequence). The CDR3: CASSLVVAGEGETQYF. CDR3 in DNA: TGTGCCAGCAGCTTAGTGGTAGCGGGAGAAGGAGAGACCCAGTACTTC.

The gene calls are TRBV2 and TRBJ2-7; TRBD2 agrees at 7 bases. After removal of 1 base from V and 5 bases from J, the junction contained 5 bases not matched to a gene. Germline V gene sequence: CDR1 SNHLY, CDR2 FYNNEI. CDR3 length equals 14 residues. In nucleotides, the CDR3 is TGTGCCAGCAGTGAAGGGGCGGGGGTGGACGAGCAGTACTTC. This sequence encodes CASSEGAGVDEQYF.

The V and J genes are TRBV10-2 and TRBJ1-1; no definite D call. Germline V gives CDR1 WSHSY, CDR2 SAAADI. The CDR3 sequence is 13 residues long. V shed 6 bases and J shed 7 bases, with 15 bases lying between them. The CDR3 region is CASSFSGRNEAFF. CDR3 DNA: TGCGCCAGCAGCTTTAGTGGGCGAAATGAAGCTTTCTTT.

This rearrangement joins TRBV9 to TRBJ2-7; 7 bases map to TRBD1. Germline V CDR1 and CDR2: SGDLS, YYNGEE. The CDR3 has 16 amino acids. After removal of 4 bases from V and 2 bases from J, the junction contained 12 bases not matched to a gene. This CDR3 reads CASSYRPGQLPYEQYF. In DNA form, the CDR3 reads TGTGCCAGCAGCTACCGACCGGGACAGCTGCCCTACGAGCAGTACTTC.

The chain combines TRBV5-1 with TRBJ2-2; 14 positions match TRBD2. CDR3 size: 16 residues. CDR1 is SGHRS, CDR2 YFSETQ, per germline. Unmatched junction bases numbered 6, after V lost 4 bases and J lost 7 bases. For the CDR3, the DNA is TGCGCCAGCAGCCCCACGGGACTAGCGGGAGACGGGGAGCTGTTTTTT. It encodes CASSPTGLAGDGELFF.

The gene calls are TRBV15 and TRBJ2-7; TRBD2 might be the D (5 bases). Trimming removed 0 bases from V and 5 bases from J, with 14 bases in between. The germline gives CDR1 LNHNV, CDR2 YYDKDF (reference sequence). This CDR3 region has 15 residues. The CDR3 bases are TGTGCCACCAGCAGAGATCGAGGACTGGGGAACGAGCAGTACTTC. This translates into CATSRDRGLGNEQYF. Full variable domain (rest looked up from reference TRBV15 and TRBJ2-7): DAMVIQNPRYQVTQFGKPVTLSCSQTLNHNVMYWYQQKSSQAPKLLFHYYDKDFNNEADTPDNFQSRRPNTSFCFLDIRSPGLGDTAMYLCATSRDRGLGNEQYFGPGTRLTVT.

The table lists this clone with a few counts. The CDR3 loop is CASSRIQGYEQYF. The CDR3 coding sequence is TGTGCCAGTAGTCGAATCCAGGGCTACGAGCAGTACTTC. The chain joins TRBV19 to TRBJ2-7; a possible D gene is TRBD1 (5 bases). This CDR3 comprises 13 residues. Germline V gene lookup returns CDR1 LNHDA and CDR2 SQIVND (reference sequence). V lost 5 bases and J lost 3, with 11 bases in between.

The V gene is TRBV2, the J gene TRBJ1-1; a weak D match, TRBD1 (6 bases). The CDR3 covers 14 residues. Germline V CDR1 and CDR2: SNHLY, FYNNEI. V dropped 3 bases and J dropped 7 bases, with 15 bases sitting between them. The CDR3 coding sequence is TGTGCCAGCAGTGATGGCGAGGGGGAGAATGAAGCTTTCTTT. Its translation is CASSDGEGENEAFF.

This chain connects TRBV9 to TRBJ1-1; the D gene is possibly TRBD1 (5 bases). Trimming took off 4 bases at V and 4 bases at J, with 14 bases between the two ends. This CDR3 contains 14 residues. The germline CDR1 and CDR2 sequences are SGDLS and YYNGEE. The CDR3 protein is CASSQGWGGTEAFF. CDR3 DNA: TGTGCCAGCAGCCAGGGCTGGGGGGGCACTGAAGCTTTCTTT.